The 18 T cell receptor beta chains below were found in one sample sequenced in a study of cytomegalovirus exposure and HLA in healthy donors. The study ran its PCR with 60 Vbeta and 13 Jbeta primers. Produced via immunoSEQ multiplex PCR; TCRdb's table is partial and in-frame only. The sample includes about 130,000 clones, more than 75% of them seen just once. The specimen sequenced was PBMCs. Receptors originate from a woman aged 30 to 39 in good health and CMV-seronegative.

V and J are TRBV7-2 and TRBJ1-1, with TRBD1 identical over 7 bases. J gave up 1 base and V 4 bases, and 3 bases lay outside the gene matches. CDR1 and CDR2 from the germline V gene are SGHTA and FQGNSA. This CDR3 is built from 14 residues. This chain's CDR3 is CASSSWTGNTEAFF. DNA for the CDR3: TGTGCCAGCAGCTCCTGGACAGGGAACACTGAAGCTTTCTTT.

V and J are TRBV5-4 and TRBJ1-1; no reliable D call. The CDR3 contains 16 residues. V lost 4 bases and J lost 2, with 18 bases in between. Germline CDR1 is SGHNT and CDR2 is YYREEE (reference sequence). CDR3 nucleotide sequence: TGTGCCAGCAGCGCTGATTATACAGTCCTCAACACTGAAGCTTTCTTT. It is translated as CASSADYTVLNTEAFF.

The chain uses TRBV5-4 and TRBJ1-6; the D gene is possibly TRBD1 (5 bases). Trimming stripped 2 bases from V and 4 bases from J, with 7 bases between. CDR1 is SGHNT, CDR2 YYREEE, per germline (reference sequence). The CDR3 has 14 amino acids. The CDR3 spells CASSFRQYNSPLHF. The CDR3 bases are TGTGCCAGCAGCTTCAGACAGTATAATTCACCCCTCCACTTT.

This clone was seen more than once but under ten times. The rearrangement links TRBV13 to TRBJ1-2; TRBD1 is a possible D gene (6 bases). Deletions cut 3 bases from V and 7 bases from J, with 18 bases between. The CDR3 runs 15 residues. The germline gives CDR1 PRHDT, CDR2 FYEKMQ (reference sequence). The CDR3 coding sequence is TGTGCCAGCAGCTTCCGGAACAGGGAATTGAGTGGCTACACCTTC. Residues: CASSFRNRELSGYTF.

The genes are TRBV7-8 and TRBJ1-2; 8 nucleotides agree with TRBD1. Germline assignment: CDR1 SGHVS and CDR2 FQNEAQ. Trimming removed 5 bases from V and 2 bases from J; junction bases left unmatched: 4. The CDR3 has 14 residues. The CDR3 loop is CASSQRTGNYGYTF. The DNA for the CDR3 is TGTGCCAGCAGCCAAAGGACAGGGAACTATGGCTACACCTTC. Based on the CDR3 plus reference TRBV7-8 and TRBJ1-2, the full variable domain is GAGVSQSPRYKVAKRGQDVALRCDPISGHVSLFWYQQALGQGPEFLTYFQNEAQLDKSGLPSDRFFAERPEGSVSTLKIQRTQQEDSAVYLCASSQRTGNYGYTFGSGTRLTVV.

J is TRBJ2-7 and V is TRBV5-4, with D hard to call. This CDR3 spans 12 amino acids. Germline CDR1 reads SGHNT; CDR2 reads YYREEE (reference sequence). Trimming stripped 6 bases from V and 4 bases from J, with 11 bases between. In DNA, the CDR3 is TGTGCCAGCATCTGTTTTGTTTACGAGCAGTACTTC. Protein sequence: CASICFVYEQYF.

The chain carries TRBV29-1 and TRBJ2-7, with D possibly being TRBD2 (5 bases). There are 12 residues in the CDR3. V was cut by 4 bases and J by 3 bases, with 10 bases left in between. Germline-derived CDR1 and CDR2 are SQVTM and ANQGSEA. The CDR3 sequence is CSVGKTNYEQYF. The CDR3, as DNA: TGCAGCGTTGGTAAGACTAACTACGAGCAGTACTTC.

This chain's CDR3 is CASSADSVQETQYF. The CDR3 bases are TGTGCCAGCAGCGCGGACAGTGTACAAGAGACCCAGTACTTC. The chain uses TRBV9 and TRBJ2-5; perhaps TRBD1 as D (6 bases). This CDR3 is 14 amino acids long. Trimming removed 3 bases at V and 2 bases at J, with 11 bases between. Per the germline V gene, CDR1 is SGDLS and CDR2 is YYNGEE.

The count of this clone is one. The chain couples TRBV11-2 to TRBJ2-1; TRBD2 matches 9 bases. V shed 3 bases and J 4 bases; nucleotides not matched to a gene: 4. This CDR3 region has 15 residues. Germline CDR1 reads SGHAT; CDR2 reads FQNNGV. CDR3 loop: CASSFDSGGYNEQFF. Here the CDR3 DNA reads TGTGCCAGCAGCTTTGATAGCGGGGGTTACAATGAGCAGTTCTTC.

The chain couples TRBV6-4 to TRBJ2-3; D remains ambiguous. This CDR3 has 16 residues. Germline V gives CDR1 MRHNA, CDR2 SNTAGT. V was clipped by 0 bases and J by 0 bases, with 10 bases between them. The CDR3: CASSDSPAESTDTQYF. DNA of the CDR3: TGTGCCAGCAGTGACTCTCCGGCGGAGAGCACAGATACGCAGTATTTT.

This rearrangement joins TRBV5-4 to TRBJ1-4; 8 bases agree with TRBD1. With V trimmed by 4 bases and J by 3 bases, 5 bases remained unmatched. Germline V gene sequence: CDR1 SGHNT, CDR2 YYREEE (reference sequence). CDR3 size: 15 residues. In nucleotides, the CDR3 is TGTGCCAGCAGCCCCAGGACAGGGCCTAATGAAAAACTGTTTTTT. It encodes CASSPRTGPNEKLFF.

By its share, this clone is medium-sized. The chain joins TRBV6-6 to TRBJ2-7, with D possibly matching TRBD2 (6 bases). The germline gives CDR1 MNHNY, CDR2 SVGAGI (reference sequence). V lost 0 bases to trimming and J lost 0 bases, with 6 bases between them. The CDR3 covers 14 residues. In DNA, the CDR3 is TGTGCCAGCAGTTACTCTAGCGGCTCCTACGAGCAGTACTTC. It yields the protein CASSYSSGSYEQYF.

The chain couples TRBV28 to TRBJ1-1; unclear D gene. This CDR3 comprises 13 residues. V was shortened by 2 bases and J by 5 bases, with 9 bases between the two germline ends. Germline CDR1 MDHEN, CDR2 SYDVKM. The CDR3 region is CASSLPPSTEAFF. In DNA, the CDR3 is TGTGCCAGCAGTTTACCCCCTAGTACTGAAGCTTTCTTT. The full variable domain, rest sourced from reference TRBV28 and TRBJ1-1, is DVKVTQSSRYLVKRTGEKVFLECVQDMDHENMFWYRQDPGLGLRLIYFSYDVKMKEKGDIPEGYSVSREKKERFSLILESASTNQTSMYLCASSLPPSTEAFFGQGTRLTVV.

The chain employs TRBV15 and TRBJ2-5; 9 bases agree with TRBD1. This CDR3 region has 16 residues. V was clipped by 1 base and J by 4 bases; unmatched bases: 7. Germline V lookup: CDR1 LNHNV, CDR2 YYDKDF (reference sequence). The DNA of the CDR3 is TGTGCCACCAGCAGAGCCCGGACAGGGGAAGGAGAGACCCAGTACTTC. This encodes CATSRARTGEGETQYF. Looking up the rest from reference TRBV15 and TRBJ2-5 gives the full variable domain: DAMVIQNPRYQVTQFGKPVTLSCSQTLNHNVMYWYQQKSSQAPKLLFHYYDKDFNNEADTPDNFQSRRPNTSFCFLDIRSPGLGDTAMYLCATSRARTGEGETQYFGPGTRLLVL.

This chain links TRBV7-3 with TRBJ2-4, with a weak D call TRBD1 (5 bases). V lost 4 bases and J lost 7, with 17 bases in between. The length of the CDR3 is 15 residues. The V gene's germline CDR1 is SGHTA and CDR2 FQGTGA. The CDR3 nucleotides are TGTGCCAGCAGCTACCAAGCAGGGATTGGGAACATTCAGTACTTC. The encoded protein is CASSYQAGIGNIQYF.

The V and J genes are TRBV6-1 and TRBJ2-7; D remains unclear. Trimming removed 4 bases from V and 1 base from J, with 11 bases in between. The length of the CDR3 is 14 residues. Germline V CDR1 and CDR2: MNHNS, SASEGT. The CDR3, as DNA: TGTGCCAGCAGTGGCCCAGGATATTCCTACGAGCAGTACTTC. This translates into CASSGPGYSYEQYF.

The chain recombines TRBV5-1 with TRBJ2-3; possibly TRBD2 for D (5 bases). With 4 bases removed from V and 1 base from J, the gap between germline ends came to 19 bases. Germline V gene sequence: CDR1 SGHRS, CDR2 YFSETQ. The CDR3 length is 17 residues. CDR3 in DNA: TGCGCCAGCAGCCGGTCGCTACTCAGCGGACGCACAGATACGCAGTATTTT. Its translation: CASSRSLLSGRTDTQYF.

The V call is TRBV6-1, the J call TRBJ2-7; 7 bases match TRBD1. This CDR3 is 14 amino acids long. Germline V gene sequence: CDR1 MNHNS, CDR2 SASEGT. After removal of 3 bases from V and 3 bases from J, the junction contained 5 bases not matched to a gene. The CDR3 DNA follows: TGTGCCAGCAGTGATGGACAGGCCCGCTACGAGCAGTACTTC. Residues: CASSDGQARYEQYF.